Each of the 15 T cell receptor beta chains below was sequenced from the same sample in a study of tumor-infiltrating lymphocytes in primary liver carcinoma. TCR beta cDNA was prepared out of roughly 490 ng total RNA by means of a constant-region primer. Construction of TCR beta libraries relied on three successive nested multiplex PCR rounds employing slightly modified ARM-PCR. For approximately 11 cycles apiece, the opening two PCR rounds ran with TRBV1-TRBV30 forward primers and a C-beta reverse primer. One entry per CDR3 protein, called by TCRdb with MiXCR from the multiplex PCR reads. The sample includes over 75,000 distinct CDR3 sequences, about 70% of them seen just once. Co-extraction of RNA and DNA was performed on 20-30 mg of unsorted bulk tissue. Sequenced: tumor-adjacent normal liver tissue. These receptors were obtained from a man aged 40-50 years with primary liver carcinoma and hepatitis B virus infection.

V and J are TRBV18 and TRBJ2-1; D gene ambiguous. Trimming removed 2 bases from V and 8 bases from J, with 4 bases in between. Germline V gives CDR1 KGHSH, CDR2 LQKENI. The CDR3 runs 11 residues. The CDR3 here is CASSPSYEQFF. As DNA, the CDR3 is TGTGCCAGCTCACCATCATATGAGCAGTTCTTC.

The chain employs TRBV11-2 and TRBJ1-2; no definite D call. V lost 0 bases and J lost 6, with 11 bases in between. Germline values: CDR1 SGHAT, CDR2 FQNNGV. CDR3 size: 14 residues. Here the CDR3 DNA reads TGTGCCAGCAGCTTAGAACTGGACGGGGATGGCTACACCTTC. It yields the protein CASSLELDGDGYTF. The variable domain in full, with the rest retrieved from reference TRBV11-2 and TRBJ1-2, is EAGVAQSPRYKIIEKRQSVAFWCNPISGHATLYWYQQILGQGPKLLIQFQNNGVVDDSQLPKDRFSAERLKGVDSTLKIQPAKLEDSAVYLCASSLELDGDGYTFGSGTRLTVV.

This clonotype appeared a single time. A much bigger clone sits one base away, suggesting this may be a read error. V usage is TRBV28 and J usage is TRBJ2-3; TRBD1 is a possible D gene (6 bases). The CDR3 has 15 residues. With 4 bases removed from V and 1 base from J, the gap between germline ends came to 12 bases. CDR1 is MDHEN, CDR2 SYDVKM, per germline. The CDR3 DNA follows: TGTGCCAGCAGTTCCGTGTGGGGGCGCACAGATACGCAGTATTTT. Encoded protein: CASSSVWGRTDTQYF. Variable domain in full (rest from reference TRBV28 and TRBJ2-3): DVKVTQSSRYLVKRTGEKVFLECVQDMDHENMFWYRQDPGLGLRLIYFSYDVKMKEKGDIPEGYSVSREKKERFSLILESASTNQTSMYLCASSSVWGRTDTQYFGPGTRLTVL.

The chain joins TRBV29-1 to TRBJ1-2, with TRBD1 identical over 7 bases. Germline lookup yields CDR1 SQVTM and CDR2 ANQGSEA. This CDR3 spans 13 amino acids. J lost 6 bases, V lost 5 bases, and 9 bases had no gene match. CDR3 region: CSVTSGGTDGYTF. The CDR3 DNA follows: TGCAGCGTTACATCAGGGGGGACAGATGGCTACACCTTC.

This clonotype was found many times. Germline is not matched at one junction end, which may reflect a read error. This chain joins TRBV6-2 or TRBV6-3 and TRBJ2-7; D perhaps matches TRBD2 (5 bases). This CDR3 is 10 amino acids long. The germline V gene has CDR1 MNHEY and CDR2 SVGEGT. CDR3 loop: CATEGYEQYF. The CDR3 region has the DNA TGCGCCACTGAGGGCTACGAGCAGTACTTC.

Details on this clonotype: An end of the junction differs from the germline gene, which may be a read error. This rearrangement joins TRBV11-2 to TRBJ2-1; D not resolved. The germline CDR1 and CDR2 sequences are SGHAT and FQNNGV. CDR3 length: 11 residues. The CDR3 region has the DNA TGTGCTAGCAGCTTGGTACGTGAGCAGTTCTTC. This encodes CASSLVREQFF.

The chain joins TRBV20-1 to TRBJ1-5, with 9 nucleotides matching TRBD1. Germline V lookup: CDR1 DFQATT, CDR2 SNEGSKA (reference sequence). CDR3 size: 16 residues. The J segment lost 2 bases and the V segment lost 6 bases, leaving 11 bases of the junction unmatched. DNA of the CDR3: TGCAGTGCCAGTCGACAGGGGGATGGCGGCAATCAGCCCCAGCATTTT. Protein: CSASRQGDGGNQPQHF.

This clonotype was seen only a few times. One end of the junction does not line up with germline, which may come from a read error. The CDR3 loop is CASNLQQADTQYF. CDR3 DNA: TGTGCCAGCAACTTACAACAGGCAGATACGCAGTATTTT. The chain couples TRBV13 to TRBJ2-3; D is perhaps TRBD1 (5 bases). The CDR3 totals 13 residues. Germline CDR1 reads PRHDT; CDR2 reads FYEKMQ (reference sequence).

On this clonotype itself: It is likely a read error, because the conserved phenylalanine at the end of the CDR3 is missing. The V gene is TRBV6-5, the J gene TRBJ2-4; D is undetermined. The length of the CDR3 is 14 residues. Germline CDR1 is MNHEY and CDR2 is SVGAGI. V was pared by 0 bases and J by 6 bases, with 9 bases between. The CDR3 DNA follows: TGTGCCAGCAGTTACTCAAGGAGAGGAAACATTCAGTACCTC. Translated, it gives CASSYSRRGNIQYL.

As concerns this clonotype: Germline and junction disagree at one end, which may indicate a read error. The chain employs TRBV6-6 and TRBJ2-1; no firm D call. CDR1 is MNHNY, CDR2 SVGAGI, per germline (reference sequence). The CDR3 has 16 amino acids. The CDR3, as DNA: TGTGCCATCAGTTCCACATATGACCTAGTGGGGAATGAGCAGCTCTTC. This sequence encodes CAISSTYDLVGNEQLF.

Of note for this clonotype: One base away lies a much larger clone, so this may be a sequencing read error. The chain combines TRBV29-1 with TRBJ2-3, with D possibly TRBD1 on 5 matching bases. Germline V gene lookup returns CDR1 SQVTM and CDR2 ANQGSEA. V lost 7 bases to trimming and J lost 2 bases, with 13 bases between them. The CDR3 has 13 amino acids. CDR3 DNA sequence: TGCAGCGCCAGGGTGGGGCACACAGATACGCAGTATTTT. Its protein is CSARVGHTDTQYF.

To note about this clonotype: The junction does not match germline at one end; this may be a read error. The chain carries TRBV7-3 and TRBJ2-7; TRBD2 aligns across 10 bases. This CDR3 contains 14 residues. Germline loops: CDR1 SGHTA, CDR2 FQGTGA. In DNA, the CDR3 is TGTACCAGCAGACCTAGCGGGGGCTCCTCCGAGCAGTATTTC. It translates to CTSRPSGGSSEQYF.

Within the sample, this clonotype is large. The genes are TRBV11-1 and TRBJ2-7; a possible D gene is TRBD1 (5 bases). The germline gives CDR1 SGHAT, CDR2 FQDESV (reference sequence). V shed 5 bases and J shed 1 base, with 12 bases lying between them. This CDR3 has 14 amino acids. CDR3 sequence (DNA): TGTGCCAGCAGCCCCTCCCAGGGTTCCTACGAGCAGTACTTC. This sequence encodes CASSPSQGSYEQYF.

This clonotype was recorded a few times. Given a much more abundant clone one base away, this may be a read error. This chain connects TRBV12-3 or TRBV12-4 to TRBJ2-1; 9 bases are a match to TRBD2. This CDR3 has 20 amino acids. CDR3 nucleotide sequence: TGTGCCAGCACCCCGGGACTAGCCTTACTTTCATCCGACTCCTACAGTGAGCAGTTCTTC. It codes for CASTPGLALLSSDSYSEQFF.

In regard to this clonotype: One junction end does not reproduce the germline sequence, and a read error may be involved. The chain recombines TRBV29-1 with TRBJ2-7; 7 nucleotides agree with TRBD1. The CDR3 extends over 13 amino acids. In germline, CDR1 is SQVTM, CDR2 ANQGSEA. The CDR3 spells CRVDREGTHEQYF. Written as DNA, the CDR3 is TGCAGGGTTGACAGGGAAGGTACCCACGAGCAGTACTTC.